The rows below give T cell receptor beta chains drawn from one sample of a study of T-cell memory formation after mild COVID-19. Each CDR3 protein gets one entry after TCRdb re-called the 5' RACE reads with MiXCR. The table lists 280,000 or so distinct CDR3 sequences, roughly 18% of them singletons, with approximately 22% in the top ten. Sample: PBMCs or a T cell subset sorted from them (not recorded which). These receptors originate from a man younger than 35 who had mild COVID-19 (a few samples of this study predate the infection). Cell type and time point are not known. Both conserved end residues are part of each CDR3. Size is omitted from some rows. Given values are once, few, many or a class for expanded clones.

J gene,V gene,clone size,CDR3 length,CDR3 protein
TRBJ2-5,TRBV7-2,once,16,CASSPVGRGGAETQYF
TRBJ1-2,TRBV5-1,.,14,CASSSPGQENGYTF
TRBJ1-5,TRBV7-9,many,15,CASSLSTGWDQPQHF
TRBJ2-2,TRBV20-1,.,15,CSAVAGGANTGELFF
TRBJ1-1,TRBV5-1,few,14,CASSPLDRATEAFF
TRBJ2-1,TRBV7-9,few,16,CASSPPGLAGRNEQFF
TRBJ2-3,TRBV7-3,few,15,CASSRSSARTDTQYF
TRBJ2-7,TRBV20-1,many,13,CSARDRMTYEQYF
TRBJ1-4,TRBV4-1,.,16,CASSQDGGGYGEKLFF
TRBJ1-1,TRBV6-5,few,14,CASSYSRGNTEAFF
TRBJ2-7,TRBV6-5,.,14,CASSYSREGYEQYF
TRBJ2-1,TRBV2,.,15,CASSASGGEYNEQFF
TRBJ1-1,TRBV29-1,.,12,CSAPGQNTEAFF
TRBJ2-6,TRBV10-3,few,18,CAIPAPRDSLAGANVLTF
TRBJ1-2,TRBV10-3,many,13,CAISEGANYGYTF
TRBJ1-5,TRBV24-1,.,13,CATSDVSNQPQHF
TRBJ1-3,TRBV5-1,many,17,CASSWGGRPDSGNTIYF
TRBJ1-6,TRBV27,.,13,CASSPDYNSPLHF
TRBJ1-1,TRBV6-2/TRBV6-3,few,16,CASTSGTGASRTEAFF
TRBJ2-3,TRBV12-3/TRBV12-4,many,14,CASRHWDFRDTQYF
TRBJ1-6,TRBV6-5,few,17,CASRPDSEGSYNSPLHF
TRBJ1-5,TRBV4-1,.,15,CASSQDLGVYQPQHF
TRBJ2-7,TRBV25-1,many,15,CASSEHGGPRYEQYF
TRBJ1-2,TRBV6-2/TRBV6-3,few,14,CASSYFGLSYGYTF
TRBJ2-2,TRBV7-9,few,13,CASNLWNTGELFF
TRBJ1-1,TRBV29-1,few,19,CSVVLRGSGLDRANTEAFF
TRBJ2-1,TRBV2,few,12,CASRSRGNEQFF
TRBJ2-7,TRBV2,few,10,CASSEGRQYF
TRBJ1-2,TRBV6-5,few,13,CASTQDGNYGYTF
TRBJ1-2,TRBV11-2,few,14,CASSLDPGDDGYTF
TRBJ2-2,TRBV7-2,.,15,CASNRGSGNTGELFF
TRBJ2-2,TRBV29-1,few,14,CSVEGGVNTGELFF
TRBJ1-2,TRBV6-5,.,12,CAAAGTGYGYTF
TRBJ2-7,TRBV19,.,11,CATGSSYEQYF
TRBJ2-1,TRBV19,.,14,CASSMSSSYNEQFF
TRBJ1-2,TRBV29-1,few,14,CSVELQAGNYGYTF
TRBJ2-1,TRBV7-3,many,15,CASSNIAGPYNEQFF
TRBJ2-3,TRBV27,.,15,CASSLGDKYTDTQYF
TRBJ1-6,TRBV12-3/TRBV12-4,few,13,CASSFERESPLHF
TRBJ1-2,TRBV7-2,few,15,CASSRSRDRGYGYTF
TRBJ1-1,TRBV20-1,.,14,CSARRDSVNTEAFF
TRBJ1-3,TRBV24-1,few,11,CATSVANTIYF
TRBJ1-5,TRBV24-1,few,15,CATSESGRSNQPQHF
TRBJ2-5,TRBV5-1,.,15,CASSLDRLGSETQYF
TRBJ2-2,TRBV12-3/TRBV12-4,many,14,CASSFTGGPGELFF
TRBJ2-1,TRBV18,.,14,CASSPGGGYDEQFF
TRBJ1-5,TRBV7-9,many,17,CASSPLLGQGSNQPQHF
TRBJ1-2,TRBV20-1,few,12,CSASDNVSGYTF
TRBJ2-3,TRBV5-8,few,17,CASSLGLAGLAGDTQYF
TRBJ2-7,TRBV30,.,14,CAWSVLGPGGEQYF
TRBJ2-2,TRBV15,.,17,CATSRPDGYANTGELFF
TRBJ2-7,TRBV29-1,.,14,CSVEDWPSSYEQYF